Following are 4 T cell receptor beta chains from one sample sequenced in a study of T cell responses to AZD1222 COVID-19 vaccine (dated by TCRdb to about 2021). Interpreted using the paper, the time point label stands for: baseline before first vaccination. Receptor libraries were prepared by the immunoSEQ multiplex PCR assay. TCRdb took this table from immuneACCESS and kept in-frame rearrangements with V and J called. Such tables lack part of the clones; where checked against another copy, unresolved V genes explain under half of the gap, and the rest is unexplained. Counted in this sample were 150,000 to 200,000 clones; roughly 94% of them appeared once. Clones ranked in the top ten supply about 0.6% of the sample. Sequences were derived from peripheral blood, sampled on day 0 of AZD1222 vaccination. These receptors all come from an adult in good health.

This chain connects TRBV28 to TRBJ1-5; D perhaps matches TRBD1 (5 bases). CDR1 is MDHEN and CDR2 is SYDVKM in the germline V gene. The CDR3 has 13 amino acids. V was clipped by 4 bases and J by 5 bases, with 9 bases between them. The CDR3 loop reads CASSSGIHQPQHF. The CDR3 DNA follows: TGTGCCAGCAGTTCAGGGATCCATCAGCCCCAGCATTTT.

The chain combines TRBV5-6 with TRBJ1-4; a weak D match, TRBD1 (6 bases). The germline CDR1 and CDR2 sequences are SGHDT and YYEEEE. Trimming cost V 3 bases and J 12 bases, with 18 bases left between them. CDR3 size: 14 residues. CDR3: CASSSPGTWPELFF. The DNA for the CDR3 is TGTGCCAGCAGCTCTCCGGGGACATGGCCGGAACTGTTTTTT.

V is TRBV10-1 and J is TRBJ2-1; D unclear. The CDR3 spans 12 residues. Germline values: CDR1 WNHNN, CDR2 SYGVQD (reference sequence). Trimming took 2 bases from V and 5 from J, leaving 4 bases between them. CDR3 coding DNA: TGCGCCAGCAGTGAGCGGGACAATGAGCAGTTCTTC. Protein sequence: CASSERDNEQFF.

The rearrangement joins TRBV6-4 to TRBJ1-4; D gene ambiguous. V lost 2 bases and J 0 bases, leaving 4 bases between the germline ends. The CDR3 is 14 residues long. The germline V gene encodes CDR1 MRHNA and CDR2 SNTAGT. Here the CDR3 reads CASSDGTTNEKLFF. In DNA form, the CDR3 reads TGTGCCAGCAGTGACGGGACAACTAATGAAAAACTGTTTTTT.